Below are 10 T cell receptor beta chains sequenced from a single sample in a study of blood T cell repertoires in COVID-19. Clones were sequenced by immunoSEQ multiplex PCR, and TCRdb holds only the in-frame ones, with some missing. The data contain 140,000 to 150,000 clones, more than 80% of them singletons. The sequencing sample was made of PBMCs or T cells enriched from blood (not recorded which). These receptors originate from a man aged 50-60 years who had recovered from COVID-19.

The chain couples TRBV4-3 to TRBJ2-3; D unresolved. Trimming stripped 0 bases from V and 0 bases from J, with 4 bases between. The CDR3 contains 14 residues. Germline CDR1 LGHNA, CDR2 YSLEER. CDR3 protein: CASSQDHSTDTQYF. CDR3 DNA sequence: TGCGCCAGCAGCCAAGATCATAGCACAGATACGCAGTATTTT.

The CDR3 region has the DNA TGTGCCAGCAGGGCAGGCATTTATGGCTACACCTTC. Protein product: CASRAGIYGYTF. The chain uses TRBV28 and TRBJ1-2; no reliable D call. The CDR3 spans 12 residues. Germline V gene data show CDR1 as MDHEN and CDR2 as SYDVKM. V was cut by 6 bases and J by 5 bases, with 10 bases left in between.

The chain joins TRBV7-9 to TRBJ1-4; D might be TRBD1 (6 bases). V was pared by 1 base and J by 8 bases, with 17 bases between. Germline V lookup: CDR1 SEHNR, CDR2 FQNEAQ (reference sequence). The CDR3 consists of 16 residues. CDR3 sequence (DNA): TGTGCCAGCAGCTTAGTTCCCGAGGGGGTCTACGAAAAACTGTTTTTT. It codes for CASSLVPEGVYEKLFF. The complete variable domain, with remaining parts taken from reference TRBV7-9 and TRBJ1-4, reads DTGVSQNPRHKITKRGQNVTFRCDPISEHNRLYWYRQTLGQGPEFLTYFQNEAQLEKSRLLSDRFSAERPKGSFSTLEIQRTEQGDSAMYLCASSLVPEGVYEKLFFGSGTQLSVL.

The genes are TRBV5-4 and TRBJ2-3, with D possibly matching TRBD1 (5 bases). Germline loops: CDR1 SGHNT, CDR2 YYREEE (reference sequence). The CDR3 consists of 17 residues. V was cut by 4 bases and J by 2 bases, with 20 bases left in between. In DNA form, the CDR3 reads TGTGCCAGCAGCAGGGCAGGGTGGGGCTCCTCCACAGATACGCAGTATTTT. It is translated as CASSRAGWGSSTDTQYF.

The V call is TRBV9, the J call TRBJ2-5; 12 positions match TRBD2. There are 16 residues in the CDR3. With V trimmed by 0 bases and J by 4 bases, 4 bases remained unmatched. Germline V CDR1 and CDR2: SGDLS, YYNGEE. The CDR3 loop reads CASSVVPSGGAETQYF. The CDR3 bases are TGTGCCAGCAGCGTAGTTCCTAGCGGGGGGGCAGAGACCCAGTACTTC.

The chain is built from TRBV18 and TRBJ1-5; D is uncertain. The germline CDR1 and CDR2 sequences are KGHSH and LQKENI. V was cut by 4 bases and J by 0 bases, with 10 bases left in between. The CDR3 has 15 residues. This CDR3 is CASSRGANSNQPQHF. The CDR3 bases are TGTGCCAGCTCACGCGGTGCAAATAGCAATCAGCCCCAGCATTTT.

This clone was counted a few times. The rearrangement links TRBV9 to TRBJ1-5; D not resolved. Germline CDR1 SGDLS, CDR2 YYNGEE. CDR3 length: 14 residues. Trimming removed 1 base from V and 7 bases from J, with 12 bases in between. In nucleotides, the CDR3 is TGTGCCAGCAGCGTACGGGCGGGCTCGCAGCCCCAGCATTTT. Translated: CASSVRAGSQPQHF. The whole variable domain, filled in from reference TRBV9 and TRBJ1-5, reads DSGVTQTPKHLITATGQRVTLRCSPRSGDLSVYWYQQSLDQGLQFLIQYYNGEERAKGNILERFSAQQFPDLHSELNLSSLELGDSALYFCASSVRAGSQPQHFGDGTRLSIL.

This clone was seen just once. This rearrangement joins TRBV10-3 to TRBJ2-7; 12 nucleotides match TRBD2. Per the germline V gene, CDR1 is ENHRY and CDR2 is SYGVKD. With V trimmed by 4 bases and J by 2 bases, 6 bases remained unmatched. This CDR3 region has 16 residues. In DNA, the CDR3 is TGTGCCATCAGTGCATCTAGCGGGAGGGTAACCTACGAGCAGTACTTC. As protein: CAISASSGRVTYEQYF.

The chain joins TRBV20-1 to TRBJ2-7; possible D gene TRBD2, 5 bases. The CDR3 consists of 14 residues. Germline CDR1 and CDR2: DFQATT and SNEGSKA (reference sequence). V was pared by 3 bases and J by 3 bases, with 15 bases between. This CDR3 is CSASRRGSLYEQYF. The CDR3 coding sequence is TGCAGTGCTAGTCGCCGGGGTAGCCTCTACGAGCAGTACTTC.

The chain employs TRBV19 and TRBJ2-2, with TRBD1 matching over 7 bases. The CDR3 is 15 residues long. V was pared by 8 bases and J by 6 bases, with 12 bases of the junction left unmatched. Per the germline V gene, CDR1 is LNHDA and CDR2 is SQIVND (reference sequence). As DNA, the CDR3 is TGTGCCAGTTATGCGAAGACAGGGAAGGCCGGGGAGCTGTTTTTT. The encoded protein is CASYAKTGKAGELFF.